Listed here are 13 T cell receptor beta chains from one sample, sequenced in a study of blood T cell repertoires in COVID-19. Measured with immunoSEQ multiplex PCR; TCRdb has only the in-frame clones, and not every one. This sample has around 200,000 clones, with roughly 83% found just once. The material sequenced was peripheral blood. These receptors came from a woman aged 40 to 50 with COVID-19, enrolled during active disease.

The chain is built from TRBV9 and TRBJ1-1, with D possibly being TRBD1 (5 bases). With 4 bases removed from V and 4 bases from J, the gap between germline ends came to 11 bases. The germline CDR1 and CDR2 sequences are SGDLS and YYNGEE. This CDR3 is 13 amino acids long. CDR3 sequence reads: CASSPGISTEAFF. The CDR3 DNA reads as TGTGCCAGCAGCCCAGGGATAAGCACTGAAGCTTTCTTT.

This clone was counted between two and nine times. V usage is TRBV7-8 and J usage is TRBJ2-5, with D unclear. Germline CDR1 is SGHVS and CDR2 is FQNEAQ. Trimming removed 3 bases from V and 5 bases from J, with 10 bases in between. This CDR3 has 13 residues. The CDR3 region is CASSLGVKETQYF. The CDR3 nucleotides are TGTGCCAGCAGCTTGGGCGTGAAGGAGACCCAGTACTTC.

The rearrangement uses TRBV27 and TRBJ2-2; 8 bases are shared with TRBD1. With V trimmed by 8 bases and J by 6 bases, 2 bases remained unmatched. This CDR3 comprises 12 residues. Germline CDR1 is MNHEY and CDR2 is SMNVEV (reference sequence). CDR3 sequence reads: CASRTGSGELFF. The DNA of the CDR3 is TGTGCCAGCCGGACAGGGTCCGGGGAGCTGTTTTTT.

This chain uses TRBV21-1 with TRBJ1-3. TRBV21-1 is classified as a pseudogene. The CDR3 contains 13 residues. CDR3 bases: TGTGCCAGCAACGGGAAAAGCGGAAACACCATATATTTT. Its protein product is CASNGKSGNTIYF.

This clone showed up just a few times. The V and J genes are TRBV5-1 and TRBJ2-3; TRBD1 might be the D (6 bases). The germline CDR1 and CDR2 sequences are SGHRS and YFSETQ. Trimming shortened V by 7 bases and J by 6 bases, and 9 bases separated the two germline ends. The CDR3 has 11 residues. The CDR3 loop reads CASGGGDTQYF. CDR3 sequence (DNA): TGCGCCAGCGGGGGCGGGGATACGCAGTATTTT.

The chain is built from TRBV19 and TRBJ1-2, with TRBD1 as a possible D gene (6 bases). Germline V CDR1 and CDR2: LNHDA, SQIVND (reference sequence). The V and J ends lost 5 bases and 1 base respectively, with 23 bases between them. The CDR3 loop spans 18 amino acids. The CDR3 DNA follows: TGTGCCAGTAGTTCAGACCGCCGCGACAGGTCGAGTAACTATGGCTACACCTTC. This translates into CASSSDRRDRSSNYGYTF.

This chain uses TRBV18 with TRBJ1-3; 7 bases line up with TRBD1. There are 15 residues in the CDR3. The V gene's germline CDR1 is KGHSH and CDR2 LQKENI. Trimming removed 5 bases from V and 0 bases from J; junction bases left unmatched: 4. The CDR3 is CASSTGTVSGNTIYF. CDR3 nucleotides: TGTGCCAGCTCAACGGGGACAGTCTCTGGAAACACCATATATTTT.

This clone has just a few counts. The rearrangement joins TRBV6-6 to TRBJ1-4; possible D gene TRBD1, 5 bases. The CDR3 is 14 amino acids. Trimming stripped 5 bases from V and 2 bases from J, with 9 bases between. The germline gives CDR1 MNHNY, CDR2 SVGAGI (reference sequence). The CDR3 DNA reads as TGTGCCAGCAGTAGACAGAGCACTAATGAAAAACTGTTTTTT. Translation: CASSRQSTNEKLFF.

The J gene is TRBJ1-3, the V gene TRBV6-5; D possibly corresponds to TRBD1 (5 bases). The V gene's germline CDR1 is MNHEY and CDR2 SVGAGI. V lost 4 bases and J 0 bases, leaving 13 bases between the germline ends. This CDR3 is 16 amino acids long. The CDR3 sequence: CASSSLTASSGNTIYF. The CDR3 nucleotides are TGTGCCAGCAGTTCCCTGACAGCCAGCTCTGGAAACACCATATATTTT.

The chain combines TRBV3-1 (or the pseudogene TRBV3-2) with TRBJ2-5; TRBD2 matches 14 bases. Germline lookup yields CDR1 LGHDT and CDR2 YNNKEL (reference sequence). The CDR3 extends over 18 amino acids. V gave up 4 bases and J gave up 4 bases; unmatched junction bases: 11. The CDR3 bases are TGTGCCAGCAGCCCAGGGACTAGCGGGAGCGGATCAGGAGAGACCCAGTACTTC. It translates to CASSPGTSGSGSGETQYF.

The DNA of the CDR3 is TGTGCCAGCAGCTGGACAGACATGAACACTGAAGCTTTCTTT. Translation gives CASSWTDMNTEAFF. The chain is built from TRBV6-5 and TRBJ1-1, with D possibly TRBD1 on 6 matching bases. Germline-derived CDR1 and CDR2 are MNHEY and SVGAGI. The length of the CDR3 is 14 residues. Trimming took off 6 bases at V and 0 bases at J, with 11 bases between the two ends.

CDR3 DNA sequence: TGTGCCAGCAGCTTACAGCGGGGGGCGTACCAAGAGACCCAGTACTTC. Its protein is CASSLQRGAYQETQYF. V is TRBV7-9 and J is TRBJ2-5, with 9 bases that match TRBD2. V gave up 2 bases and J gave up 0 bases; unmatched junction bases: 4. The CDR3 runs to 16 residues. CDR1 is SEHNR, CDR2 FQNEAQ, per germline (reference sequence).

The chain uses TRBV6-5 and TRBJ1-1; a possible D gene is TRBD1 (6 bases). The germline V and J ends were trimmed by 6 bases and 1 base, with 9 bases remaining between them. The length of the CDR3 is 13 residues. Looked up from germline, CDR1 is MNHEY and CDR2 is SVGAGI. CDR3 region: CASRQGPNTEAFF. As DNA, the CDR3 is TGTGCCAGCAGACAGGGCCCGAACACTGAAGCTTTCTTT.